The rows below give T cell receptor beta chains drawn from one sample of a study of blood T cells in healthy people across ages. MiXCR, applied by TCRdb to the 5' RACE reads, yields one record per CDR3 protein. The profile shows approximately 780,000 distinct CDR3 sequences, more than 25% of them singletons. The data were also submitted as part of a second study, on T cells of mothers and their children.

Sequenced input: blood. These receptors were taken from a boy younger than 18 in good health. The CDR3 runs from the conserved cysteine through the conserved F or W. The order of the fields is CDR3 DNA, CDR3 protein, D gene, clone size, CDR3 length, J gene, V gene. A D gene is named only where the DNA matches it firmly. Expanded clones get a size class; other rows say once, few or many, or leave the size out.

cdr3_nt: TGCGCCAGCAGTAATGGCGACCGAAATGAGCAGTTCTTC
cdr3_aa: CASSNGDRNEQFF
d_call: -
clone_size: few
cdr3_length: 13
j_call: TRBJ2-1
v_call: TRBV5-1

cdr3_nt: TGCGCCAGCAGAGGGGGGGGCTCTGGGGCCAACGTCCTGACTTTC
cdr3_aa: CASRGGGSGANVLTF
d_call: -
clone_size: -
cdr3_length: 15
j_call: TRBJ2-6
v_call: TRBV5-1

cdr3_nt: TGTGCTAGTGGTTTGTCACCGGGACAGGGAGGGAATGAGCAGTTCTTC
cdr3_aa: CASGLSPGQGGNEQFF
d_call: TRBD1
clone_size: few
cdr3_length: 16
j_call: TRBJ2-1
v_call: TRBV12-5

cdr3_nt: TGTGCCTGGACAGGGATGGCTGAGCAGTTCTTC
cdr3_aa: CAWTGMAEQFF
d_call: -
clone_size: few
cdr3_length: 11
j_call: TRBJ2-1
v_call: TRBV30

cdr3_nt: TGCGCCAGCAGCTTGGACCAGGGAGGCTACGAGCAGTACTTC
cdr3_aa: CASSLDQGGYEQYF
d_call: -
clone_size: -
cdr3_length: 14
j_call: TRBJ2-7
v_call: TRBV5-1

cdr3_nt: TGCGCCAGCAGCTTTAGCGGGGGCCCGACAGATACGCGGTATTTT
cdr3_aa: CASSFSGGPTDTRYF
d_call: TRBD2
clone_size: -
cdr3_length: 15
j_call: TRBJ2-3
v_call: TRBV5-1

cdr3_nt: TGCGCCAGCGGGGTATCCACAGATACGCAGTATTTT
cdr3_aa: CASGVSTDTQYF
d_call: -
clone_size: few
cdr3_length: 12
j_call: TRBJ2-3
v_call: TRBV10-2

cdr3_nt: TGTGCCTGCCCCGGGACAGGGGATCCACGACGTGAAAAACTGTTTTTT
cdr3_aa: CACPGTGDPRREKLFF
d_call: TRBD1
clone_size: few
cdr3_length: 16
j_call: TRBJ1-4
v_call: TRBV30

cdr3_nt: TGCGCCAGCAGCCTCTCCAGCGGCCCCCGCGAGCAGTACTTC
cdr3_aa: CASSLSSGPREQYF
d_call: -
clone_size: -
cdr3_length: 14
j_call: TRBJ2-7
v_call: TRBV5-1

cdr3_nt: TGCAGTGCTAGAGAACAGCCAGGGGGGAGAGAGACCCAGTACTTC
cdr3_aa: CSAREQPGGRETQYF
d_call: -
clone_size: few
cdr3_length: 15
j_call: TRBJ2-5
v_call: TRBV20-1

cdr3_nt: TGTGCCAGCAGCCAAGATTTGGCGGGGTATGAGCAGTTCTTC
cdr3_aa: CASSQDLAGYEQFF
d_call: -
clone_size: -
cdr3_length: 14
j_call: TRBJ2-1
v_call: TRBV3-1

cdr3_nt: TGTGCCAGCAGCTACGACAGAGTGTCCTACAATGAGCAGTTCTTC
cdr3_aa: CASSYDRVSYNEQFF
d_call: -
clone_size: once
cdr3_length: 15
j_call: TRBJ2-1
v_call: TRBV11-1

cdr3_nt: TGTGCCAGTAGTATAGTGCGGTCGCGGGAGCTGTTTTTT
cdr3_aa: CASSIVRSRELFF
d_call: -
clone_size: -
cdr3_length: 13
j_call: TRBJ2-2
v_call: TRBV19

cdr3_nt: TGTGCCACCAGTGAGCTTAGCGGAACCTACAATGAGCAGTTCTTC
cdr3_aa: CATSELSGTYNEQFF
d_call: -
clone_size: -
cdr3_length: 15
j_call: TRBJ2-1
v_call: TRBV24-1

cdr3_nt: TGTGCCAGCAGTTACTCGTTCAAGTCCTACGAGCAGTACTTC
cdr3_aa: CASSYSFKSYEQYF
d_call: -
clone_size: few
cdr3_length: 14
j_call: TRBJ2-7
v_call: TRBV6-5

cdr3_nt: TGTGCCAGCAGCTTCTATCCGGGACAGACTAAGTTCTTC
cdr3_aa: CASSFYPGQTKFF
d_call: TRBD1
clone_size: few
cdr3_length: 13
j_call: TRBJ2-1
v_call: TRBV5-5

cdr3_nt: TGCGCCAGCAGCTTGGGGGCAGGTCTCTTCACAGATACGCAGTATTTT
cdr3_aa: CASSLGAGLFTDTQYF
d_call: -
clone_size: -
cdr3_length: 16
j_call: TRBJ2-3
v_call: TRBV5-1

cdr3_nt: TGTGCCAGCAGCGCGACGGGACATCTAAGCGCTGAAGCTTTCTTT
cdr3_aa: CASSATGHLSAEAFF
d_call: -
clone_size: -
cdr3_length: 15
j_call: TRBJ1-1
v_call: TRBV9

cdr3_nt: TGTGCCATCAGTGACAATAGGCGGGACAGGGGTATTGGCTACACCTTC
cdr3_aa: CAISDNRRDRGIGYTF
d_call: TRBD1
clone_size: -
cdr3_length: 16
j_call: TRBJ1-2
v_call: TRBV10-3

cdr3_nt: TGTGCCACCCTAGCGGGGGGGCCCGAGACCCAGTACTTC
cdr3_aa: CATLAGGPETQYF
d_call: TRBD2
clone_size: -
cdr3_length: 13
j_call: TRBJ2-5
v_call: TRBV2

cdr3_nt: TGTGCCCCATGGGGTGAGCAGTTCTTC
cdr3_aa: CAPWGEQFF
d_call: -
clone_size: -
cdr3_length: 9
j_call: TRBJ2-1
v_call: TRBV3-1

cdr3_nt: TGCAGCGTTGAAGTCCCCCGAGCCTACGAGCAGTACTTC
cdr3_aa: CSVEVPRAYEQYF
d_call: -
clone_size: -
cdr3_length: 13
j_call: TRBJ2-7
v_call: TRBV29-1

cdr3_nt: TGTGCCAGCGGTCCCGGAGGGGCTAACTATGGCTACACCTTC
cdr3_aa: CASGPGGANYGYTF
d_call: -
clone_size: few
cdr3_length: 14
j_call: TRBJ1-2
v_call: TRBV7-9

cdr3_nt: TGTGCCAGCAGCCAAACGACTAGCGGGGTGGGCGAGACCCAGTACTTC
cdr3_aa: CASSQTTSGVGETQYF
d_call: TRBD2
clone_size: few
cdr3_length: 16
j_call: TRBJ2-5
v_call: TRBV3-1

cdr3_nt: TGTGCCAGCAGTGACCGGACAGGGCCCCAGGGGGGCTACACCTTC
cdr3_aa: CASSDRTGPQGGYTF
d_call: TRBD1
clone_size: few
cdr3_length: 15
j_call: TRBJ1-2
v_call: TRBV6-1

cdr3_nt: TGTGCCAGCAGCTTGGTTACGGCCAGGGTATTGGAAGAGACCCAGTACTTC
cdr3_aa: CASSLVTARVLEETQYF
d_call: -
clone_size: -
cdr3_length: 17
j_call: TRBJ2-5
v_call: TRBV5-5

cdr3_nt: TGTGCCTGGAGTTCAGGACAGGGAAATGAAAAACTGTTTTTT
cdr3_aa: CAWSSGQGNEKLFF
d_call: TRBD1
clone_size: -
cdr3_length: 14
j_call: TRBJ1-4
v_call: TRBV30

cdr3_nt: TGTGCCAGCAATCCGGCCCGGGCCAGACAGACCTATGGCTACACCTTC
cdr3_aa: CASNPARARQTYGYTF
d_call: -
clone_size: few
cdr3_length: 16
j_call: TRBJ1-2
v_call: TRBV28

cdr3_nt: TGTGCCAGCAGCTTAGGGACTAGCGGGGGGTTGAATGAGCAGTTCTTC
cdr3_aa: CASSLGTSGGLNEQFF
d_call: TRBD2
clone_size: few
cdr3_length: 16
j_call: TRBJ2-1
v_call: TRBV7-6

cdr3_nt: TGCGCCAGCAGCTGGAACTCTGGGGCCAACGTCCTGACTTTC
cdr3_aa: CASSWNSGANVLTF
d_call: -
clone_size: -
cdr3_length: 14
j_call: TRBJ2-6
v_call: TRBV5-1

cdr3_nt: TGTGCCTGGATGCGGTCGGGGAATGGATACGAGCAGTACTTC
cdr3_aa: CAWMRSGNGYEQYF
d_call: -
clone_size: many
cdr3_length: 14
j_call: TRBJ2-7
v_call: TRBV30

cdr3_nt: TGTGCCAGCAGATTCGACAGGGGGCGGTCGGCCAAAAACATTCAGTACTTC
cdr3_aa: CASRFDRGRSAKNIQYF
d_call: TRBD1
clone_size: few
cdr3_length: 17
j_call: TRBJ2-4
v_call: TRBV28

cdr3_nt: TGTGCCAGCAGTTTAGCGGGGGCCTTTTACAATGAGCAGTTCTTC
cdr3_aa: CASSLAGAFYNEQFF
d_call: TRBD2
clone_size: -
cdr3_length: 15
j_call: TRBJ2-1
v_call: TRBV7-2

cdr3_nt: TGCGCCAGCAGCCCTATTCTAGCGGGGGAAGAGACCCAGTACTTC
cdr3_aa: CASSPILAGEETQYF
d_call: TRBD2
clone_size: -
cdr3_length: 15
j_call: TRBJ2-5
v_call: TRBV4-1

cdr3_nt: TGTGCCAGCAGCCGCGGCAGCTTCTTCACAGATACGCAGTATTTT
cdr3_aa: CASSRGSFFTDTQYF
d_call: -
clone_size: few
cdr3_length: 15
j_call: TRBJ2-3
v_call: TRBV11-3

cdr3_nt: TGTGCCAGCAGCTTAGGTTCGTCGGGGACAGGGGGTTACGAGCAGTACTTC
cdr3_aa: CASSLGSSGTGGYEQYF
d_call: TRBD1
clone_size: few
cdr3_length: 17
j_call: TRBJ2-7
v_call: TRBV7-6

cdr3_nt: TGTGCTAGTGGTTTGTCACTACTAGCGGACCCTTACAATGAGCAGTTCTTC
cdr3_aa: CASGLSLLADPYNEQFF
d_call: TRBD2
clone_size: -
cdr3_length: 17
j_call: TRBJ2-1
v_call: TRBV12-5

cdr3_nt: TGTGCCAGCAGTCCCCGAGTCGGGGGTGGCGAAAAACTGTTTTTT
cdr3_aa: CASSPRVGGGEKLFF
d_call: -
clone_size: -
cdr3_length: 15
j_call: TRBJ1-4
v_call: TRBV28

cdr3_nt: TGCAGTGCCCTAAGGCGGGGGGTCGACAATGAGCAGTTCTTC
cdr3_aa: CSALRRGVDNEQFF
d_call: TRBD2
clone_size: few
cdr3_length: 14
j_call: TRBJ2-1
v_call: TRBV20-1

cdr3_nt: TGTGCCAGCAGTCCCGGGAGGGGGTCTATCTACGAGCAGTACTTC
cdr3_aa: CASSPGRGSIYEQYF
d_call: TRBD2
clone_size: -
cdr3_length: 15
j_call: TRBJ2-7
v_call: TRBV12-3/TRBV12-4

cdr3_nt: TGTGCCAGCAGTTTCACGACAGGGTTGGGCAATGAGCAGTTCTTC
cdr3_aa: CASSFTTGLGNEQFF
d_call: TRBD1
clone_size: -
cdr3_length: 15
j_call: TRBJ2-1
v_call: TRBV7-9

cdr3_nt: TGTGCCAGCAGCGGAAGGACAGGGGCTCAAGAGACCCAGTACTTC
cdr3_aa: CASSGRTGAQETQYF
d_call: TRBD1
clone_size: few
cdr3_length: 15
j_call: TRBJ2-5
v_call: TRBV7-8

cdr3_nt: TGTGCCAGCAGCCGGAGGACAGGGCCCCTTGCAACTAATGAAAAACTGTTTTTT
cdr3_aa: CASSRRTGPLATNEKLFF
d_call: TRBD1
clone_size: few
cdr3_length: 18
j_call: TRBJ1-4
v_call: TRBV28

cdr3_nt: TGTGCCAGCAGACGGACAGGGGTCGATCAGCCCCAGCATTTT
cdr3_aa: CASRRTGVDQPQHF
d_call: TRBD1
clone_size: few
cdr3_length: 14
j_call: TRBJ1-5
v_call: TRBV28

cdr3_nt: TGCAGCGTTGTAAGGGCCGGGGACATTCAGTACTTC
cdr3_aa: CSVVRAGDIQYF
d_call: -
clone_size: few
cdr3_length: 12
j_call: TRBJ2-4
v_call: TRBV29-1

cdr3_nt: TGTGCCAGCAGCGACTTACTAGCGGGGGAATACAATGAGCAGTTCTTC
cdr3_aa: CASSDLLAGEYNEQFF
d_call: TRBD2
clone_size: -
cdr3_length: 16
j_call: TRBJ2-1
v_call: TRBV5-4

cdr3_nt: TGTGCCAGCAGCGGCCCCCGACAGACTCAAGGGACCCAGTACTTC
cdr3_aa: CASSGPRQTQGTQYF
d_call: -
clone_size: -
cdr3_length: 15
j_call: TRBJ2-5
v_call: TRBV21-1

cdr3_nt: TGTGCCAGCAGTTACTCGAGTGCGGGCAATCAGCCCCAGCATTTT
cdr3_aa: CASSYSSAGNQPQHF
d_call: -
clone_size: few
cdr3_length: 15
j_call: TRBJ1-5
v_call: TRBV6-5

cdr3_nt: TGTGCCAGCAGCGGGAGGGTCCACACAGGGGAGGTCCACGAGCAGTACTTC
cdr3_aa: CASSGRVHTGEVHEQYF
d_call: -
clone_size: few
cdr3_length: 17
j_call: TRBJ2-7
v_call: TRBV7-9

cdr3_nt: TGTGCCAGCAGCCTCAAAGACAGGCGAAATCCCTCGCAGTATTTT
cdr3_aa: CASSLKDRRNPSQYF
d_call: -
clone_size: -
cdr3_length: 15
j_call: TRBJ2-3
v_call: TRBV7-9

cdr3_nt: TGCGCCAGCAGCTTGCACTGGTCTGAGGACACCGGGGAGCTGTTTTTT
cdr3_aa: CASSLHWSEDTGELFF
d_call: -
clone_size: -
cdr3_length: 16
j_call: TRBJ2-2
v_call: TRBV5-1

cdr3_nt: TGTGCCAGCAGCCCGGGACTTACTAGCGAGCAGTACTTC
cdr3_aa: CASSPGLTSEQYF
d_call: -
clone_size: -
cdr3_length: 13
j_call: TRBJ2-7
v_call: TRBV6-1

cdr3_nt: TGTGCCAGCACCGAAACCAACTCCTACAATGAGCAGTTCTTC
cdr3_aa: CASTETNSYNEQFF
d_call: -
clone_size: few
cdr3_length: 14
j_call: TRBJ2-1
v_call: TRBV6-1

cdr3_nt: TGCGCCAGCACCGGGACCACAGGCACAGATACGCAGTATTTT
cdr3_aa: CASTGTTGTDTQYF
d_call: -
clone_size: -
cdr3_length: 14
j_call: TRBJ2-3
v_call: TRBV4-1

cdr3_nt: TGTGCCAGCAGTCCTCCCCTAGCTTACCAAGAGACCCAGTACTTC
cdr3_aa: CASSPPLAYQETQYF
d_call: -
clone_size: -
cdr3_length: 15
j_call: TRBJ2-5
v_call: TRBV6-6

cdr3_nt: TGCGCCAGCAGTGGACAGACGAACACTGAAGCTTTCTTT
cdr3_aa: CASSGQTNTEAFF
d_call: -
clone_size: few
cdr3_length: 13
j_call: TRBJ1-1
v_call: TRBV10-1

cdr3_nt: TGTGCCAGCAGCCGACTAGCGGGCCCTTTTAATGAGCAGTTCTTC
cdr3_aa: CASSRLAGPFNEQFF
d_call: TRBD2
clone_size: -
cdr3_length: 15
j_call: TRBJ2-1
v_call: TRBV7-3

cdr3_nt: TGTGCCGGCAGCTTAGCGTGGACAGGGAACTATGGCTACACCTTC
cdr3_aa: CAGSLAWTGNYGYTF
d_call: TRBD1
clone_size: -
cdr3_length: 15
j_call: TRBJ1-2
v_call: TRBV7-9

cdr3_nt: TGTGCCAGCAGTCCGGACAGATACCGTGGCTACACCTTC
cdr3_aa: CASSPDRYRGYTF
d_call: -
clone_size: -
cdr3_length: 13
j_call: TRBJ1-2
v_call: TRBV12-3/TRBV12-4

cdr3_nt: TGTGCCAGCAGCCGCTTTTTTAGTCCTAGCAATCAGCCCCAGCATTTT
cdr3_aa: CASSRFFSPSNQPQHF
d_call: -
clone_size: -
cdr3_length: 16
j_call: TRBJ1-5
v_call: TRBV27